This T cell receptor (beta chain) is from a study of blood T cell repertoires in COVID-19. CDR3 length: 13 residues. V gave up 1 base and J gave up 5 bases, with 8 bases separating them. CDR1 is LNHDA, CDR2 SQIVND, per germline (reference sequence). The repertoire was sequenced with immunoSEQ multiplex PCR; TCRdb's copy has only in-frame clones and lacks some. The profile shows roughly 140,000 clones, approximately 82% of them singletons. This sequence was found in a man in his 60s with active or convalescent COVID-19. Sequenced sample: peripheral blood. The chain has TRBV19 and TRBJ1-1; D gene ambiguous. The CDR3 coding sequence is TGTGCCAGTAGTATAGTTCCGGGAACTGAAGCTTTCTTT. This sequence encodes CASSIVPGTEAFF.